A single sample is the source of the 18 T cell receptor beta chains below, sequenced in a study of cytomegalovirus exposure and HLA in healthy donors. The PCR had 60 Vbeta and 13 Jbeta primers. The data were produced by immunoSEQ multiplex PCR, yet TCRdb's version contains in-frame clones alone and is incomplete. The sample yields around 130,000 clones, around two thirds seen once. Sequencing was done on a sample of PBMCs. The origin of the receptors is a middle-aged woman in good health and CMV-seropositive.

The CDR3 here is CASSGRTGLQPQHF. As DNA, the CDR3 is TGTGCCAGCAGCGGCCGGACAGGGTTGCAGCCCCAGCATTTT. This rearrangement joins TRBV7-8 to TRBJ1-5; TRBD1 agrees at 8 bases. Trimming took 5 bases from V and 7 from J; bases not matched to a gene: 7. This CDR3 region has 14 residues. The germline CDR1 and CDR2 sequences are SGHVS and FQNEAQ.

This clone was observed a few times. This rearrangement joins TRBV5-6 to TRBJ1-4; 10 bases fit TRBD1. Germline values: CDR1 SGHDT, CDR2 YYEEEE. The J segment lost 6 bases and the V segment lost 0 bases, leaving 11 bases of the junction unmatched. This CDR3 is 18 amino acids long. The CDR3 spells CASSLGPLSGTGDEKLFF. DNA of the CDR3: TGTGCCAGCAGCTTGGGACCTTTATCCGGGACAGGGGATGAAAAACTGTTTTTT.

The J gene is TRBJ1-2, the V gene TRBV27; D is ambiguous. V lost 2 bases and J 4 bases, leaving 8 bases between the germline ends. Germline-derived CDR1 and CDR2 are MNHEY and SMNVEV (reference sequence). The CDR3 is 13 amino acids. This CDR3 is CASSLQRSYGYTF. DNA of the CDR3: TGTGCCAGCAGTTTACAACGGTCCTATGGCTACACCTTC.

CDR3 DNA: TGTGCCGGGGCCCTTACATCTGCGGTCACTGAAGCTTTCTTT. Its protein is CAGALTSAVTEAFF. The rearrangement joins TRBV25-1 to TRBJ1-1, with a tentative D call TRBD1 (5 bases). Germline V CDR1 and CDR2: MGHDK, SYGVNS. This CDR3 spans 14 amino acids. V lost 11 bases and J 4 bases, leaving 20 bases between the germline ends.

Here the CDR3 reads CASSDGQASTDTQYF. CDR3 DNA sequence: TGTGCCAGCAGTGACGGACAGGCGAGCACAGATACGCAGTATTTT. This chain uses TRBV6-4 with TRBJ2-3; 7 bases are a match to TRBD1. The CDR3 is 15 residues long. V lost 2 bases, J lost 0 bases, and 2 bases stayed unmatched. The V gene's germline CDR1 is MRHNA and CDR2 SNTAGT.

This chain links TRBV7-3 with TRBJ1-1, with D possibly being TRBD1 (6 bases). CDR1 is SGHTA, CDR2 FQGTGA, per germline. This CDR3 has 14 residues. V gave up 6 bases and J gave up 9 bases, with 20 bases separating them. The CDR3 loop is CASRVTGTSPQAFF. In nucleotides, the CDR3 is TGTGCCAGCAGGGTAACAGGGACATCACCCCAAGCTTTCTTT.

The chain has TRBV2 and TRBJ1-2; 12 bases line up with TRBD1. This CDR3 has 14 residues. Germline CDR1 is SNHLY and CDR2 is FYNNEI. The J segment lost 8 bases and the V segment lost 4 bases, leaving 5 bases of the junction unmatched. Here the CDR3 reads CASSAGTGGQGYTF. DNA for the CDR3: TGTGCCAGCAGTGCCGGGACAGGGGGCCAAGGCTACACCTTC.

This clone was found a few times. This chain's CDR3 is CASRDGRGAFF. The DNA for the CDR3 is TGTGCCAGCAGGGACGGCAGAGGGGCTTTCTTT. The V and J genes are TRBV25-1 and TRBJ1-1; D not resolved. The CDR3 spans 11 residues. Per germline, CDR1 MGHDK and CDR2 SYGVNS. V shed 6 bases and J shed 11 bases, with 13 bases lying between them.

J is TRBJ1-2 and V is TRBV7-9; 7 nucleotides line up with TRBD1. V lost 3 bases to trimming and J lost 7 bases; unmatched junction nucleotides: 17. This CDR3 has 17 amino acids. The V gene's germline CDR1 is SEHNR and CDR2 FQNEAQ (reference sequence). The CDR3 DNA follows: TGTGCCAGCAGCTTGACCCATGGGGACAGCACCCGGGGTGGCTACACCTTC. Protein: CASSLTHGDSTRGGYTF. Full variable domain (rest looked up from reference TRBV7-9 and TRBJ1-2): DTGVSQNPRHKITKRGQNVTFRCDPISEHNRLYWYRQTLGQGPEFLTYFQNEAQLEKSRLLSDRFSAERPKGSFSTLEIQRTEQGDSAMYLCASSLTHGDSTRGGYTFGSGTRLTVV.

The chain links TRBV30 to TRBJ2-1, with D possibly TRBD2 on 7 matching bases. The CDR3 runs 16 residues. Germline-derived CDR1 and CDR2 are GTSNPN and SVGIG (reference sequence). V lost 0 bases to trimming and J lost 3 bases, with 15 bases between them. CDR3 in DNA: TGTGCCTGGAGTGTGAGTGGGGGGGCCCTCTACAATGAGCAGTTCTTC. It translates to CAWSVSGGALYNEQFF.

This clone was found a few times. The chain links TRBV7-8 to TRBJ2-7; 7 nucleotides align to TRBD1. Germline CDR1 reads SGHVS; CDR2 reads FQNEAQ. The CDR3 totals 17 residues. The J segment lost 6 bases and the V segment lost 4 bases, leaving 18 bases of the junction unmatched. The CDR3, as DNA: TGTGCCAGCAGCTCATTGACAGGGTTGACGGAATATGTCGAGCAGTACTTC. It is translated as CASSSLTGLTEYVEQYF. Drawing the rest from reference TRBV7-8 and TRBJ2-7, the complete variable domain is GAGVSQSPRYKVAKRGQDVALRCDPISGHVSLFWYQQALGQGPEFLTYFQNEAQLDKSGLPSDRFFAERPEGSVSTLKIQRTQQEDSAVYLCASSSLTGLTEYVEQYFGPGTRLTVT.

The CDR3 region has the DNA TGTGCCAGCAGCTCAGGGAGTGGGAGGAATGAGCAGTTCTTC. This translates into CASSSGSGRNEQFF. The V gene is TRBV9, the J gene TRBJ2-1; possible D gene TRBD2, 6 bases. CDR1 and CDR2 (germline): SGDLS, YYNGEE. Trimming removed 4 bases from V and 7 bases from J, with 15 bases in between. The CDR3 sequence is 14 residues long.

The table lists this clone with a few counts. The chain uses TRBV28 and TRBJ2-7, with TRBD2 matching 12 bases. The CDR3 extends over 14 amino acids. Per germline, CDR1 MDHEN and CDR2 SYDVKM. Losses at the gene ends were 5 bases for V and 7 bases for J; bases not matched to a gene: 6. CDR3 bases: TGTGCCAGCAGTCCCAAGACTAGCGGGAGTGAGCAGTACTTC. Its protein product is CASSPKTSGSEQYF. The whole variable domain, filled in from reference TRBV28 and TRBJ2-7, reads DVKVTQSSRYLVKRTGEKVFLECVQDMDHENMFWYRQDPGLGLRLIYFSYDVKMKEKGDIPEGYSVSREKKERFSLILESASTNQTSMYLCASSPKTSGSEQYFGPGTRLTVT.

The chain carries TRBV9 and TRBJ2-3, with 7 bases identical to TRBD1. Per germline, CDR1 SGDLS and CDR2 YYNGEE. This CDR3 spans 15 amino acids. The trim removed 0 bases at V and 6 bases at J, leaving 7 bases unmatched. Written as DNA, the CDR3 is TGTGCCAGCAGCGTAGGGCCGACAGGGTTGGATACGCAGTATTTT. It is translated as CASSVGPTGLDTQYF.

CDR3 nucleotides: TGTGCCAGTGGTGGGACAGGTGGACCTTACGAGCAGTACTTC. Protein product: CASGGTGGPYEQYF. The V gene is TRBV19, the J gene TRBJ2-7; TRBD1 aligns across 8 bases. The ends lost 8 bases at V and 4 bases at J; junction bases unmatched: 10. This CDR3 contains 14 residues. Germline V gene lookup returns CDR1 LNHDA and CDR2 SQIVND (reference sequence).

The chain recombines TRBV7-9 with TRBJ2-3; 7 bases fit TRBD2. V was clipped by 11 bases and J by 0 bases; unmatched bases: 11. The V gene's germline CDR1 is SEHNR and CDR2 FQNEAQ (reference sequence). CDR3 length equals 15 residues. CDR3 nucleotide sequence: TGTGCCGGATCGCGGGGGTCCTCTAGCACAGATACGCAGTATTTT. Its protein product is CAGSRGSSSTDTQYF.

The genes are TRBV15 and TRBJ1-1; the D gene is possibly TRBD1 (6 bases). The length of the CDR3 is 14 residues. The ends were cut back, 0 bases at V and 8 bases at J, with 13 bases in the middle. The germline V gene has CDR1 LNHNV and CDR2 YYDKDF (reference sequence). As DNA, the CDR3 is TGTGCCACCAGCAGAGAGGGGGCGGTCATCGAAGCTTTCTTT. Translating gives CATSREGAVIEAFF.

The chain has TRBV27 and TRBJ1-1; 7 bases align to TRBD1. Germline V gene sequence: CDR1 MNHEY, CDR2 SMNVEV (reference sequence). The CDR3 spans 12 residues. The V and J ends lost 6 bases and 10 bases, in that order; junction bases with no gene match: 8. The CDR3, as DNA: TGTGCCAGCAGCAGACAGGGTCGCGGAGCTTTCTTT. Translating gives CASSRQGRGAFF.